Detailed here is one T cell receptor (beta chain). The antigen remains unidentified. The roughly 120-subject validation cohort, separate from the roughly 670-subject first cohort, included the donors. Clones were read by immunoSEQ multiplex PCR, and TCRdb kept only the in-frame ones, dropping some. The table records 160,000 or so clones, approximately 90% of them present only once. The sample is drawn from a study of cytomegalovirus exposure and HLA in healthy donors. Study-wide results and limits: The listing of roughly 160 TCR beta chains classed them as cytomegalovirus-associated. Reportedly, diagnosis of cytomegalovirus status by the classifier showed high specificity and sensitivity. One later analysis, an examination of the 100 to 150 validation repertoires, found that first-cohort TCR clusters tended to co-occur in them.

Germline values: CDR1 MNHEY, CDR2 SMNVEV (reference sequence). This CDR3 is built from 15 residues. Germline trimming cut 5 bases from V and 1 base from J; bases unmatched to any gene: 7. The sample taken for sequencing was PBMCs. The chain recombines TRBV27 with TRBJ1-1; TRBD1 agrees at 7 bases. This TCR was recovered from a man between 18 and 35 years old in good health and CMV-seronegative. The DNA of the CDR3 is TGTGCCAGCAGTCAACCCGGGACAGCGAACACTGAAGCTTTCTTT. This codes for CASSQPGTANTEAFF.